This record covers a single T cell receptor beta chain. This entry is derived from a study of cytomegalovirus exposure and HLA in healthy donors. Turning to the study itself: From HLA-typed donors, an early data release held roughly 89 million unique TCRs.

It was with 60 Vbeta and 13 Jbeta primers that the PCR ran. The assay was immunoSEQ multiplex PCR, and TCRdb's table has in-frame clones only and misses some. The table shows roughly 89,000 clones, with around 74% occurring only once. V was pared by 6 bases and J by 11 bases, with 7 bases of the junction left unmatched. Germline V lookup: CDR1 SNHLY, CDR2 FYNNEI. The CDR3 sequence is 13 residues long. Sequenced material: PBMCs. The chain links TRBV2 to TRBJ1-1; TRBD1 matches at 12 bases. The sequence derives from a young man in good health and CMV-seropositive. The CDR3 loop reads CASSLGQGAGAFF. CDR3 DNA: TGTGCCAGCAGCCTGGGACAGGGGGCTGGGGCTTTCTTT.